The entry that follows covers one T cell receptor beta chain sequence. The sample is drawn from a study of blood T cell repertoires in COVID-19. Study-wide background: COVID-19 samples collected from the United States, Italy and Spain covered acute and convalescent phases. T cells, B-cell-depleted T cells, or PBMCs provided the cDNA or gDNA that served as material.

The CDR3 has 12 residues. Trimming stripped 6 bases from V and 2 bases from J, with 8 bases between. Germline CDR1 MNHEY, CDR2 SVGAGI. The method was immunoSEQ multiplex PCR; TCRdb's version includes in-frame clones alone and lacks a portion of them. The sample records around 140,000 clones, roughly 88% being singletons. Sequencing used peripheral blood. This TCR derives from a man between 70 and 80 years old with acute or convalescent COVID-19. The chain has TRBV6-5 and TRBJ2-7, with D maybe TRBD2 (5 bases). DNA of the CDR3: TGTGCCAGCAGAAGAGGGACCTACGAGCAGTACTTC. This codes for CASRRGTYEQYF.